This T cell receptor (beta chain) was sequenced in a study of T cells in Graves' hyperthyroidism and ophthalmopathy. Looking at the study overall: Peripheral blood was drawn at first diagnosis, prior to all treatment.

This clonotype was picked up a small number of times. Each 10 ml fresh peripheral blood draw supplied the PBMCs. TCR beta CDR3 sequences were amplified from RNA transcripts. First-round RT-PCR of the TCR CDR3 relied on the HTBI primer set. TCRdb redid the calling of the multiplex PCR reads with MiXCR, one entry per CDR3 protein. The sample includes about 350,000 distinct CDR3 sequences, about 15% of them seen just once. V lost 0 bases and J lost 0, with 9 bases in between. Germline loops: CDR1 MNHEY, CDR2 SVGEGT. This CDR3 has 16 amino acids. The sample comprised blood. The V gene is TRBV6-2 or TRBV6-3, the J gene TRBJ2-1; TRBD2 might be the D (5 bases). The sequence was obtained from a woman aged 30 to 39 with Graves' hyperthyroidism. CDR3 region: CASSYSLAYSYNEQFF. CDR3 sequence (DNA): TGTGCCAGCAGTTACTCCCTAGCCTACTCCTACAATGAGCAGTTCTTC.